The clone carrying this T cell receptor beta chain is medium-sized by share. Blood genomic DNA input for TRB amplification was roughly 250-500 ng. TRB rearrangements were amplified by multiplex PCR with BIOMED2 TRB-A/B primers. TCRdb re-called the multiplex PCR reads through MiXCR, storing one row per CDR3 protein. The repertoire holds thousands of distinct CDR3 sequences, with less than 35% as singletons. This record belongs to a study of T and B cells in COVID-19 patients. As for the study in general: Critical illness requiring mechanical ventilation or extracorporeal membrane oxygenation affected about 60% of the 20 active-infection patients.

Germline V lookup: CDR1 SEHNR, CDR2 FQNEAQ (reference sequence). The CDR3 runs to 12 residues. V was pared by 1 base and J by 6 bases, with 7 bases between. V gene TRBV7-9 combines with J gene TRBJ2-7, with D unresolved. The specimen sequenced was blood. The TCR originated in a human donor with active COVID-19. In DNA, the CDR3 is TGTGCCAGCAGCTTAGTGGTGTCCGAGCAGTACTTC. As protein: CASSLVVSEQYF. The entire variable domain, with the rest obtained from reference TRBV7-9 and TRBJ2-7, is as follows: DTGVSQNPRHKITKRGQNVTFRCDPISEHNRLYWYRQTLGQGPEFLTYFQNEAQLEKSRLLSDRFSAERPKGSFSTLEIQRTEQGDSAMYLCASSLVVSEQYFGPGTRLTVT.